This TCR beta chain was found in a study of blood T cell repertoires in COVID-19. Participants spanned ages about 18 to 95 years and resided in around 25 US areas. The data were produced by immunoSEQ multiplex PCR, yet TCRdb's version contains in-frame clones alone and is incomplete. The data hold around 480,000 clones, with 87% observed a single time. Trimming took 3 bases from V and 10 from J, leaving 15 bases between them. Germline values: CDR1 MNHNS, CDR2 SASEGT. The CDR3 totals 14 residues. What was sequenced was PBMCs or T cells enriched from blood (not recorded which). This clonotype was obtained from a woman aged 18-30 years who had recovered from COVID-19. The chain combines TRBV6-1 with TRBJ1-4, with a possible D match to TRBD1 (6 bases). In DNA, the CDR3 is TGTGCCAGCAGTGAGGGGCACAGGGAAGCAAAACTGTTTTTT. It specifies CASSEGHREAKLFF.